This entry lists 21 T cell receptor beta chains sequenced from one sample in a study of T cell responses to AZD1222 COVID-19 vaccine. The protocol was immunoSEQ multiplex PCR, while the TCRdb copy is restricted to in-frame clones and leaves out a portion. The sample yields about 140,000 clones, around nine tenths seen once. Specimen: peripheral blood, collected 28 days after the second AZD1222 dose. The receptors stem from an adult who received the AZD1222 COVID-19 vaccine.

This rearrangement joins TRBV29-1 to TRBJ1-4; 8 nucleotides match TRBD1. Germline V lookup: CDR1 SQVTM, CDR2 ANQGSEA. V lost 1 base, J lost 7 bases, and 11 bases stayed unmatched. This CDR3 region has 16 residues. The CDR3 DNA follows: TGCAGCGTTGAAGTGGTCAGGGGGCAAGGGAGTGAAAAACTGTTTTTT. This codes for CSVEVVRGQGSEKLFF.

The V and J genes are TRBV18 and TRBJ2-5, with TRBD1 matching over 8 bases. Germline V gene data show CDR1 as KGHSH and CDR2 as LQKENI. This CDR3 has 15 residues. The junction had 4 bases not matched to a gene; V was cut back by 3 bases and J by 1 base. CDR3 sequence reads: CASSPRQGIQETQYF. The CDR3 nucleotides read TGTGCCAGCTCACCCAGACAGGGGATCCAAGAGACCCAGTACTTC.

The chain carries TRBV23-1 and TRBJ2-3, with D possibly being TRBD1 (6 bases). TRBV23-1 has ORF status, its function being uncertain. V was shortened by 0 bases and J by 3 bases, with 13 bases between the two germline ends. This CDR3 spans 16 amino acids. The CDR3 loop is CASSQSRGTRTDTQYF. The DNA for the CDR3 is TGCGCCAGCAGTCAATCGAGGGGGACACGGACAGATACGCAGTATTTT.

This clone was seen a single time. V and J are TRBV5-6 and TRBJ2-2, with no clear D. This CDR3 is 13 amino acids long. In germline, CDR1 is SGHDT, CDR2 YYEEEE. Trimming removed 0 bases at V and 5 bases at J, with 5 bases between. As DNA, the CDR3 is TGTGCCAGCAGCTTGGTGACTACCGGGGAGCTGTTTTTT. Translating it yields CASSLVTTGELFF.

This chain links TRBV6-6 with TRBJ1-1, with 7 bases lining up with TRBD1. With 2 bases clipped from V and 1 base from J, the junction kept 7 bases outside the gene matches. The CDR3 loop spans 16 amino acids. Germline V gene sequence: CDR1 MNHNY, CDR2 SVGAGI (reference sequence). CDR3 nucleotide sequence: TGTGCCAGCAGTTACCCTGGCGGGACAGAGAACACTGAAGCTTTCTTT. Translated: CASSYPGGTENTEAFF.

This clone has only one observation. The J gene is TRBJ2-5, the V gene TRBV7-3; D could derive from TRBD1 or TRBD2 (5 bases each). Germline loops: CDR1 SGHTA, CDR2 FQGTGA. The V end lost 5 bases, the J end lost 5 bases, and 12 bases lay between the germline ends. The CDR3 runs to 13 residues. CDR3 region: CASSPGTTETQYF. The CDR3 nucleotides read TGTGCCAGCAGCCCTGGGACCACGGAGACCCAGTACTTC.

The chain links TRBV28 to TRBJ1-4; D possibly corresponds to TRBD1 (6 bases). The CDR3 runs 16 residues. Trimming pared 5 bases from V and 6 bases from J, leaving 19 bases between. Germline assignment: CDR1 MDHEN and CDR2 SYDVKM. Written as DNA, the CDR3 is TGTGCCAGCAGTACCTCACAGGGTGGCTCGGATGAAAAACTGTTTTTT. Translated: CASSTSQGGSDEKLFF.

The rearrangement joins TRBV5-1 to TRBJ1-2; D gene uncertain. This CDR3 has 14 residues. Trimming stripped 0 bases from V and 2 bases from J, with 8 bases between. Germline V lookup: CDR1 SGHRS, CDR2 YFSETQ. CDR3 loop: CASSLVPANYGYTF. CDR3 nucleotide sequence: TGCGCCAGCAGCTTGGTCCCAGCGAACTATGGCTACACCTTC.

The rearrangement joins TRBV4-3 to TRBJ1-5, with TRBD1 as a possible D gene (6 bases). The CDR3 spans 17 residues. The germline CDR1 and CDR2 sequences are LGHNA and YSLEER. Trimming pared 0 bases from V and 3 bases from J, leaving 15 bases between. The CDR3 coding sequence is TGCGCCAGCAGCCAAGATTTTTCTAACAGGGTCAATCAGCCCCAGCATTTT. Protein product: CASSQDFSNRVNQPQHF.

The chain joins TRBV19 to TRBJ2-3; 7 nucleotides line up with TRBD1. CDR1 is LNHDA, CDR2 SQIVND, per germline (reference sequence). V dropped 3 bases and J dropped 2; count of bases not matched to a gene: 5. This CDR3 is built from 15 residues. The CDR3 bases are TGTGCCAGTAGTATGGGCAGGGGGTACACAGATACGCAGTATTTT. It yields the protein CASSMGRGYTDTQYF. The full variable domain, rest sourced from reference TRBV19 and TRBJ2-3, is DGGITQSPKYLFRKEGQNVTLSCEQNLNHDAMYWYRQDPGQGLRLIYYSQIVNDFQKGDIAEGYSVSREKKESFPLTVTSAQKNPTAFYLCASSMGRGYTDTQYFGPGTRLTVL.

The gene calls are TRBV5-1 and TRBJ1-4; 8 nucleotides align to TRBD1. The V gene's germline CDR1 is SGHRS and CDR2 YFSETQ. CDR3 size: 17 residues. The V segment lost 0 bases and the J segment 6 bases; nucleotides outside the gene matches: 10. The DNA of the CDR3 is TGCGCCAGCAGCTTGGCCCCAGGGGGCCCACTAGATGAAAAACTGTTTTTT. It specifies CASSLAPGGPLDEKLFF.

The genes are TRBV6-4 and TRBJ1-1; no clear D. CDR1 is MRHNA, CDR2 SNTAGT, per germline. V was shortened by 2 bases and J by 1 base, with 5 bases between the two germline ends. This CDR3 has 13 residues. The CDR3 bases are TGTGCCAGCAGTGACCGTCCGAACACTGAAGCTTTCTTT. Translation gives CASSDRPNTEAFF.

The gene calls are TRBV2 and TRBJ2-7; tentative D call: TRBD2 (6 bases). The CDR3 runs 13 residues. V lost 3 bases and J lost 12, with 18 bases in between. Per germline, CDR1 SNHLY and CDR2 FYNNEI. CDR3 nucleotide sequence: TGTGCCAGCAGTGAGTCCGGGAGTAGAAGTTGGTACTTC. Amino acid sequence: CASSESGSRSWYF.

This clone is a singleton in its sample. The chain has TRBV7-6 and TRBJ2-1, with a possible D match to TRBD2 (5 bases). The germline CDR1 and CDR2 sequences are SGHVS and FNYEAQ. The V end lost 1 base, the J end lost 1 base, and 8 bases lay between the germline ends. The CDR3 consists of 15 residues. CDR3 sequence (DNA): TGTGCCAGCAGCTTAGGTCTAGCTTCCTACAATGAGCAGTTCTTC. The encoded protein is CASSLGLASYNEQFF.

This chain joins TRBV6-1 and TRBJ1-2; D unclear. Germline assignment: CDR1 MNHNS and CDR2 SASEGT. Trimming took 3 bases from V and 13 from J, leaving 21 bases between them. The CDR3 has 14 amino acids. The CDR3 here is CASSDVGSPEGRTF. CDR3 DNA: TGTGCCAGCAGTGACGTGGGCAGCCCCGAGGGTCGCACCTTC.

The chain uses TRBV7-9 and TRBJ1-3; maybe TRBD1 (6 bases). This CDR3 is 13 amino acids long. CDR1 is SEHNR, CDR2 FQNEAQ, per germline (reference sequence). The V gene lost 8 bases and the J gene lost 4 bases, with 12 bases spanning the gap. The CDR3 bases are TGTGCCAGCCATGAACAGGGAGGAAACACCATATATTTT. Its protein is CASHEQGGNTIYF.

This clone was seen more than once but under ten times. V is TRBV5-3 and J is TRBJ2-5; 8 bases align to TRBD2. TRBV5-3 is treated as an ORF (open reading frame) with a function not yet certain. The CDR3 runs to 14 residues. V shed 2 bases and J 4 bases; nucleotides not matched to a gene: 4. CDR3 sequence reads: CARSFPRGGETQYF. The DNA for the CDR3 is TGTGCCAGAAGCTTCCCCCGGGGGGGAGAGACCCAGTACTTC.

This chain joins TRBV6-4 and TRBJ2-1; possible D gene TRBD2, 5 bases. Per germline, CDR1 MRHNA and CDR2 SNTAGT. V was clipped by 5 bases and J by 5 bases, with 13 bases between them. This CDR3 is 14 amino acids long. The CDR3: CASSLLDIHNEQFF. CDR3 nucleotide sequence: TGTGCCAGCAGTCTACTAGATATCCACAATGAGCAGTTCTTC.

The genes are TRBV11-1 and TRBJ2-7; unclear D gene. The CDR3 is 12 amino acids. The V gene lost 5 bases and the J gene lost 4 bases, with 9 bases spanning the gap. Germline V gene data show CDR1 as SGHAT and CDR2 as FQDESV (reference sequence). For the CDR3, the DNA is TGTGCCAGCAGCCGGCCCCTATACGAGCAGTACTTC. This sequence encodes CASSRPLYEQYF.

The chain is built from TRBV15 and TRBJ1-2; 8 bases are shared with TRBD1. Per germline, CDR1 LNHNV and CDR2 YYDKDF (reference sequence). Unmatched junction bases numbered 11, after V lost 1 base and J lost 4 bases. This CDR3 is built from 17 residues. The CDR3 DNA reads as TGTGCCACCAGCAGAGGTGGACAGGGAGTAAGTAGCTATGGCTACACCTTC. This codes for CATSRGGQGVSSYGYTF.

The chain carries TRBV4-1 and TRBJ1-1; a weak D match, TRBD1 (6 bases). Between the trimmed V and J ends, which lost 4 bases and 5 bases, there was a span of 17 bases. CDR3 length: 15 amino acids. Looked up from germline, CDR1 is MGHRA and CDR2 is YSYEKL. CDR3 coding DNA: TGCGCCAGCAGCCCTCTATCCCAGGGGTGGACTGAAGCTTTCTTT. It translates to CASSPLSQGWTEAFF.